This T cell receptor beta chain appears in the sequencing data of a study of cytomegalovirus exposure and HLA in healthy donors. This clone was counted a single time. It was with 60 Vbeta and 13 Jbeta primers that the PCR ran. Clones were read by immunoSEQ multiplex PCR, and TCRdb kept only the in-frame ones, dropping some. The sample records 95,000 to 150,000 clones, about 80% being singletons. This clonotype was obtained from a female donor in good health and CMV-seropositive. The sequenced sample consisted of PBMCs.

Here the CDR3 reads CASSAGQNDYGYTF. The CDR3 DNA reads as TGTGCCAGCAGCGCGGGACAGAATGACTATGGCTACACCTTC. The chain links TRBV5-4 to TRBJ1-2; TRBD1 aligns across 7 bases. The germline gives CDR1 SGHNT, CDR2 YYREEE (reference sequence). The CDR3 loop spans 14 amino acids. The junction had 6 bases not matched to a gene; V was cut back by 4 bases and J by 3 bases.